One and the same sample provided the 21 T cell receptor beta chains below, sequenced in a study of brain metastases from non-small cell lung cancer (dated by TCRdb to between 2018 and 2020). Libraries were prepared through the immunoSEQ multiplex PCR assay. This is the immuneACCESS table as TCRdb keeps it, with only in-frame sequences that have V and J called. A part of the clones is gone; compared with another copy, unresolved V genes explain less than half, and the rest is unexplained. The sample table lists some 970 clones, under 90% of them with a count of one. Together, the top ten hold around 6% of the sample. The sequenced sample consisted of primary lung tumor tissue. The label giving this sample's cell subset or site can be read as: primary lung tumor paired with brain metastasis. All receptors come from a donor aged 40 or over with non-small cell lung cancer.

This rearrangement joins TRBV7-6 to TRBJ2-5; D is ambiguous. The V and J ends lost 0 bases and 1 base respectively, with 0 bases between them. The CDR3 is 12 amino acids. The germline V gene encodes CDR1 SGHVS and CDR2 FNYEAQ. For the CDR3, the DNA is TGTGCCAGCAGCTTAGCCCAAGAGACCCAGTACTTC. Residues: CASSLAQETQYF.

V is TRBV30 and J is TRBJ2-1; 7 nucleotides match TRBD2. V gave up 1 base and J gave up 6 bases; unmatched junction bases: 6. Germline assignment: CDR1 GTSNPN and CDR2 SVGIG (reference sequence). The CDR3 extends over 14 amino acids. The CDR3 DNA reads TGTGCCTGGAGTGCGGTGGCGGGAGCCAATGAGCAGTTCTTC. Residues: CAWSAVAGANEQFF.

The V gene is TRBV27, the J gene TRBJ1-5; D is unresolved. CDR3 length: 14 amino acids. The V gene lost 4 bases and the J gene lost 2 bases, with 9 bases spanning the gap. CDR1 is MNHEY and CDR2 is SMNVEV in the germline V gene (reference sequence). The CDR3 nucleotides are TGTGCCAGCAGTTCAGGAATTGGCAATCAGCCCCAGCATTTT. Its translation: CASSSGIGNQPQHF.

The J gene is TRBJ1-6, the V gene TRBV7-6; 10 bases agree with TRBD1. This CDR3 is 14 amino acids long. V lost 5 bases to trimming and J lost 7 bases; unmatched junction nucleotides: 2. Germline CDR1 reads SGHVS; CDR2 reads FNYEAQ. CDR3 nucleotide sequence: TGTGCCAGCAGCCGGACAGGGGGAAATTCACCCCTCCACTTT. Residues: CASSRTGGNSPLHF.

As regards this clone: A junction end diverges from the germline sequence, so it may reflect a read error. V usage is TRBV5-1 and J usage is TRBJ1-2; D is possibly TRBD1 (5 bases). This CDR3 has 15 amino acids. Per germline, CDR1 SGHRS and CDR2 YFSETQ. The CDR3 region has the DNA TGCGTCAGCAGCTTGGGGGACCGGAACATCTATGGCTACACCTTC. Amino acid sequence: CVSSLGDRNIYGYTF.

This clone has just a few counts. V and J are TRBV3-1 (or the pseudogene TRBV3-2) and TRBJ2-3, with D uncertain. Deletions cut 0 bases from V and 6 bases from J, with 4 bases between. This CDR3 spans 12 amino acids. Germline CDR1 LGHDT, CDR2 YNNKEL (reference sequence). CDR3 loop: CASSQDTDTQYF. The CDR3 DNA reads TGTGCCAGCAGCCAAGATACCGATACGCAGTATTTT.

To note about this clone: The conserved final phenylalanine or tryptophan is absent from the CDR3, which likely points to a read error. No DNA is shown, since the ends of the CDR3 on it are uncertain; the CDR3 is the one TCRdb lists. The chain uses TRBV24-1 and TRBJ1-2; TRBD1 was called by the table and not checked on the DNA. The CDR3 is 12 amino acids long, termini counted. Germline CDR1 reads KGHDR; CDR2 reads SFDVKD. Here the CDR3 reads CATSDQYHRLIL.

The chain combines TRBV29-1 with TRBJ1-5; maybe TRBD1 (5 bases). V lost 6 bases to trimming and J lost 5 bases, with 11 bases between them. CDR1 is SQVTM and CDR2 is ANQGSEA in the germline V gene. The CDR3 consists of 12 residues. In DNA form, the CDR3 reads TGCAGCGTCTCAGGGTGGGATCAGCCCCAGCATTTT. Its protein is CSVSGWDQPQHF.

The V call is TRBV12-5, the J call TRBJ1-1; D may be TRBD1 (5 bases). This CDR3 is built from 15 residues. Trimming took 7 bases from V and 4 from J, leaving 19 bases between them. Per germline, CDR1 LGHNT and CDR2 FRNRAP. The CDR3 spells CASEVWGALATEAFF. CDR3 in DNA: TGTGCTAGTGAGGTTTGGGGCGCACTTGCCACTGAAGCTTTCTTT.

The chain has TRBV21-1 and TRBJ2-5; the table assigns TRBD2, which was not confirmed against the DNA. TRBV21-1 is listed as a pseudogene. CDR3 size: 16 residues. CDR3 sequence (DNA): TGTGTCAGCAGCTTCCGCGGGTGGACGGGAAAAGAGACCCAGTACTTC. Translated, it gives CVSSFRGWTGKETQYF.

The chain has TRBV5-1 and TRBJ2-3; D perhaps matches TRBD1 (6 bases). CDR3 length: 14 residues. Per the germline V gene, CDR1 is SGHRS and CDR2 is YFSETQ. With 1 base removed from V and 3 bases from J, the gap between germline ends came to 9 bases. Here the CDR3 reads CASSLLRGTDTQYF. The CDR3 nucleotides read TGCGCCAGCAGCTTGTTAAGGGGGACAGATACGCAGTATTTT.

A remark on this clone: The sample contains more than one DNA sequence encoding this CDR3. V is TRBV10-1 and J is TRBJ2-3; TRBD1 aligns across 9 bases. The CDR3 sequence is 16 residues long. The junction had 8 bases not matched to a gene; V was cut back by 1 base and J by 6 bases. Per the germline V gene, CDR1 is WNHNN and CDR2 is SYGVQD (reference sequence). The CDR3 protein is CASSEFPGQGRDTQYF. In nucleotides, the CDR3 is TGCGCCAGCAGTGAGTTTCCGGGACAGGGTCGGGATACGCAGTATTTT.

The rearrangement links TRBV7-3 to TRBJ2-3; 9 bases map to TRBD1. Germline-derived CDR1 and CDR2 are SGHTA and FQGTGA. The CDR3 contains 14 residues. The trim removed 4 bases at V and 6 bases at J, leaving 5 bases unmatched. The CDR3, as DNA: TGTGCCAGCAGCTCACAGGGGGCAGGGGATACGCAGTATTTT. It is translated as CASSSQGAGDTQYF.

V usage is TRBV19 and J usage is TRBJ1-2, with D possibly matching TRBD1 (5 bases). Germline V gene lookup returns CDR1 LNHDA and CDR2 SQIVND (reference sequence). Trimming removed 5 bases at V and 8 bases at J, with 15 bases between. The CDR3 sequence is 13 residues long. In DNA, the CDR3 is TGTGCCAGTAGTGACAGCGGCACTTCAGGCTACACCTTC. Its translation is CASSDSGTSGYTF.

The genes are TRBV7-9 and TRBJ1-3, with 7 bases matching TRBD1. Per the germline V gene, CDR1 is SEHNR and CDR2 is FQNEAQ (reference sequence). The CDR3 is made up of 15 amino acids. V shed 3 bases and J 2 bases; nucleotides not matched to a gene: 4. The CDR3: CASSFHGQAGNTIYF. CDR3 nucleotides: TGTGCCAGCAGCTTTCACGGACAGGCTGGAAACACCATATATTTT.

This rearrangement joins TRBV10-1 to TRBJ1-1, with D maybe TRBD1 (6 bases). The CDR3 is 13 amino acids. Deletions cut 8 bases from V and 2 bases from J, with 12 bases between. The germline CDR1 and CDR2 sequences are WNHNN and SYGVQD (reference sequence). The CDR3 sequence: CASRTAKNTEAFF. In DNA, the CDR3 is TGCGCCAGCCGGACAGCTAAAAACACTGAAGCTTTCTTT.

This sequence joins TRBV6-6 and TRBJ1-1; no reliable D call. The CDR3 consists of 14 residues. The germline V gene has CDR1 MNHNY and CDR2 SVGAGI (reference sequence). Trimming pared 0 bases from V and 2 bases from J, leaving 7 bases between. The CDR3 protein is CASSYSVSNTEAFF. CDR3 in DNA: TGTGCCAGCAGTTACTCGGTCTCTAACACTGAAGCTTTCTTT.

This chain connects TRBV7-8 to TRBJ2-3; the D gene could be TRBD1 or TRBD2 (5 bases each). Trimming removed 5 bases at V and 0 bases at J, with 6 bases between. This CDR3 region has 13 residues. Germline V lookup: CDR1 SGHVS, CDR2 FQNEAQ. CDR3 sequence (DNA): TGTGCCAGCAGCCGGGACAGCACAGATACGCAGTATTTT. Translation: CASSRDSTDTQYF.

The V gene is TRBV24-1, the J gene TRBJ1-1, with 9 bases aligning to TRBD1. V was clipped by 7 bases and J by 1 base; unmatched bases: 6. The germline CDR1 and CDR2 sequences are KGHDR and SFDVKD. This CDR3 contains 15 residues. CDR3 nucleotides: TGTGCCACCAGCGCTACAGGGGGCAAGAACACTGAAGCTTTCTTT. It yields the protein CATSATGGKNTEAFF.

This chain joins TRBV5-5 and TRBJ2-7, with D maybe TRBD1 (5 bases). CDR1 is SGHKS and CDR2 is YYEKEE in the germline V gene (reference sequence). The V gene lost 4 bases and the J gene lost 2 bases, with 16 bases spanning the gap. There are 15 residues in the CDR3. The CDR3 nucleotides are TGTGCCAGCAGCCTGCAGGGAATAGGCGCCTACGAGCAGTACTTC. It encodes CASSLQGIGAYEQYF.

The CDR3 loop reads CASSSDTNTEAFF. CDR3 nucleotides: TGTGCCAGCAGCAGCGACACGAACACTGAAGCTTTCTTT. The chain joins TRBV7-6 to TRBJ1-1; D is uncertain. V shed 5 bases and J shed 1 base, with 8 bases lying between them. Germline V gene sequence: CDR1 SGHVS, CDR2 FNYEAQ. This CDR3 region has 13 residues.